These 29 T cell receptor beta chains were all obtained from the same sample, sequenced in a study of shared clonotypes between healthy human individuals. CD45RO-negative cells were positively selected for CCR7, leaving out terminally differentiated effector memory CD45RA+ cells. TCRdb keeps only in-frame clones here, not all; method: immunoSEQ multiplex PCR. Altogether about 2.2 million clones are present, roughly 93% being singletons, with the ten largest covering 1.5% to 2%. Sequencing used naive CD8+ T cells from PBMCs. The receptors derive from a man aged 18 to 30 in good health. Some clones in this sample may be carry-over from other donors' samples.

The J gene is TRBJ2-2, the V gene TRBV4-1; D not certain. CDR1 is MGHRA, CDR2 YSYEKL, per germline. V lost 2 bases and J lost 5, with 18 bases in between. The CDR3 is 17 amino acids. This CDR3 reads CASSQNPLPAVTGELFF. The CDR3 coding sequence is TGCGCCAGCAGCCAAAACCCGCTCCCCGCGGTTACCGGGGAGCTGTTTTTT.

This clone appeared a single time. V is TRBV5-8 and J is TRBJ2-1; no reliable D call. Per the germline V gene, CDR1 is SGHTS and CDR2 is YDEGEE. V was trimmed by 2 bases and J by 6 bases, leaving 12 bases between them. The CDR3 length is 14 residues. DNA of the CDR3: TGTGCCAGCAGCTTAGATCTGGGGTCCAATGAGCAGTTCTTC. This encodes CASSLDLGSNEQFF.

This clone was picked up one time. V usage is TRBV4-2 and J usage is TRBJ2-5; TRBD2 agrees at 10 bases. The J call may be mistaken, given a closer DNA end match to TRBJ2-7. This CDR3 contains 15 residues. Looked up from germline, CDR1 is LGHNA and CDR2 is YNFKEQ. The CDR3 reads CASSQASGSGYEQYF. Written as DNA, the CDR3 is TGTGCCAGCAGCCAAGCTAGCGGGAGCGGTTACGAGCAGTACTTC.

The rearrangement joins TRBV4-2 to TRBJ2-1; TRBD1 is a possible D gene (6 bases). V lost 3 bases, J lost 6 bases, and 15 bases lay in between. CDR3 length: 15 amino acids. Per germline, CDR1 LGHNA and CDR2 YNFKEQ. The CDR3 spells CASSQPADSFNEQFF. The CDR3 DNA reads TGTGCCAGCAGCCAGCCCGCGGACAGCTTCAATGAGCAGTTCTTC.

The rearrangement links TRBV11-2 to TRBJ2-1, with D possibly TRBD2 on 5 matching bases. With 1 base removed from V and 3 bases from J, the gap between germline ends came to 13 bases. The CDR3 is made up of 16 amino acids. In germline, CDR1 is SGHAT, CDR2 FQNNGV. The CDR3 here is CASSLGRGLNYNEQFF. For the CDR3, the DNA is TGTGCCAGCAGCTTAGGACGCGGACTCAACTACAATGAGCAGTTCTTC.

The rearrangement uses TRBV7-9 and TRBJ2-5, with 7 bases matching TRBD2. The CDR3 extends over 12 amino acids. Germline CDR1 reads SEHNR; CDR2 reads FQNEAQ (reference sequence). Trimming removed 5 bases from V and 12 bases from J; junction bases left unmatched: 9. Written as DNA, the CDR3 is TGTGCCAGCAGCGCCGGGGGGAGCGAGGAGTACTTC. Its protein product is CASSAGGSEEYF.

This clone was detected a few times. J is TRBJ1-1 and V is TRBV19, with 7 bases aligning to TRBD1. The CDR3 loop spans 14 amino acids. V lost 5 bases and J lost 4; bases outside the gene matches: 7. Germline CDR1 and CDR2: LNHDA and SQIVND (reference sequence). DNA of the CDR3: TGTGCCAGTAGTTGGGCACAGGGGATCACTGAAGCTTTCTTT. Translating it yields CASSWAQGITEAFF.

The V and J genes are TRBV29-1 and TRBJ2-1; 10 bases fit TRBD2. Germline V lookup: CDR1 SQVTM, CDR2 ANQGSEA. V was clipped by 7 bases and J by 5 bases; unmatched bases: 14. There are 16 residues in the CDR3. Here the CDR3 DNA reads TGCAGCGCATGGACTAGCGGTGTCAAGGGGAACAATGAGCAGTTCTTC. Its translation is CSAWTSGVKGNNEQFF.

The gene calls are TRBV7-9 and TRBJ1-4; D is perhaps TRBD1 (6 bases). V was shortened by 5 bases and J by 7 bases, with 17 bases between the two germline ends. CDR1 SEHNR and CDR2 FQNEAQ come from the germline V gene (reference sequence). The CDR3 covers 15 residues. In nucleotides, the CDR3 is TGTGCCAGCAGCCAAGGGACGGGCAGGGGTGAAAAACTGTTTTTT. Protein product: CASSQGTGRGEKLFF.

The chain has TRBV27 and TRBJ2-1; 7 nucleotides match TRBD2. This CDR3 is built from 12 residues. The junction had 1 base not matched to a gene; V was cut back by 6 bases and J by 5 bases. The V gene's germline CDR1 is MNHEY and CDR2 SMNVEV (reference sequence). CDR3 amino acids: CASRAGHNEQFF. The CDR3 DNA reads TGTGCCAGCAGAGCGGGGCACAATGAGCAGTTCTTC.

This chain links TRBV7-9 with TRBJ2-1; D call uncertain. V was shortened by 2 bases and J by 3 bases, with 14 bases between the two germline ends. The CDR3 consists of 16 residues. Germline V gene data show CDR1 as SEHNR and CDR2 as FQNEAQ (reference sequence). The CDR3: CASSLRLSGRYNEQFF. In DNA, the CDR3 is TGTGCCAGCAGCTTAAGACTTTCGGGCCGCTACAATGAGCAGTTCTTC.

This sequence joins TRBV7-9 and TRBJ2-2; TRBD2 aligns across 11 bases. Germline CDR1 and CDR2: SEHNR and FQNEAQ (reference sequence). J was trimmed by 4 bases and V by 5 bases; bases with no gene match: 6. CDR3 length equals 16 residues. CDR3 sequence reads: CASSHPSGRSTGELFF. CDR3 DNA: TGTGCCAGCAGCCATCCTAGCGGGAGGAGCACCGGGGAGCTGTTTTTT.

The CDR3 sequence is CASSLIPGSYEQYF. The CDR3 nucleotides are TGTGCCAGCAGCCTTATTCCGGGCTCCTACGAGCAGTACTTC. The chain employs TRBV5-6 and TRBJ2-7; D gene uncertain. Germline V lookup: CDR1 SGHDT, CDR2 YYEEEE. The CDR3 runs to 14 residues. The V end was cut by 4 bases, the J end by 0 bases, with 11 bases between.

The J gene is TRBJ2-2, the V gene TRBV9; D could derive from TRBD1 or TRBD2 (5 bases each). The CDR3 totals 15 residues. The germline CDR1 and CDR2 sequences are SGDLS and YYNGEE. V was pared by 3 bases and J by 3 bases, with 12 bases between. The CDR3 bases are TGTGCCAGCAGCGCCTGGGACGGCGACACCGGGGAGCTGTTTTTT. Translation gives CASSAWDGDTGELFF.

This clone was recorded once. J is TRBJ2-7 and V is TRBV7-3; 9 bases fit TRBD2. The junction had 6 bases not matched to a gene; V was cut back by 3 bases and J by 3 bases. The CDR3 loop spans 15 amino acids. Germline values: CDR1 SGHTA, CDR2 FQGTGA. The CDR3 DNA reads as TGTGCCAGCAGCTTCACTAGCGGGCCTATCTACGAGCAGTACTTC. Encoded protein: CASSFTSGPIYEQYF. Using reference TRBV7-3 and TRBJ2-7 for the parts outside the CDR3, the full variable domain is GAGVSQTPSNKVTEKGKYVELRCDPISGHTALYWYRQSLGQGPEFLIYFQGTGAADDSGLPNDRFFAVRPEGSVSTLKIQRTERGDSAVYLCASSFTSGPIYEQYFGPGTRLTVT.

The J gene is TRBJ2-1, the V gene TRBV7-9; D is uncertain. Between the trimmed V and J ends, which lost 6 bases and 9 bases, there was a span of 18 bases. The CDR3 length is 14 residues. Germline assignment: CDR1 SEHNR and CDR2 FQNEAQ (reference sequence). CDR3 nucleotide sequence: TGTGCCAGCAGTGAGATTGGGCCATTATTTGAGCAGTTCTTC. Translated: CASSEIGPLFEQFF.

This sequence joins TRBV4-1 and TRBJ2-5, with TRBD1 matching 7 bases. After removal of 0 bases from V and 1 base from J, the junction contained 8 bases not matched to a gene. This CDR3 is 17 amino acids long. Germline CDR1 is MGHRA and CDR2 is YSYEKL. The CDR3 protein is CASSQDPAGGGQETQYF. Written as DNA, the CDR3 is TGCGCCAGCAGCCAAGATCCCGCAGGGGGTGGCCAAGAGACCCAGTACTTC.

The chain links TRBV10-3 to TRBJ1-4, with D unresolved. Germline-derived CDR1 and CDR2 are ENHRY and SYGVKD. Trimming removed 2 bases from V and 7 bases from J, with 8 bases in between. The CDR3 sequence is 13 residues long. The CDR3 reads CAISEPPSEKLFF. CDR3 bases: TGTGCCATCAGTGAGCCGCCAAGTGAAAAACTGTTTTTT.

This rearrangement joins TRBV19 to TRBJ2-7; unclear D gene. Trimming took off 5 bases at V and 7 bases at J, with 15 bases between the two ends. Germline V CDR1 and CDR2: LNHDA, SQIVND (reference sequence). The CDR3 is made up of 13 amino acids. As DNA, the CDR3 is TGTGCCAGTAGTCGGGTCGGTTCTACAGAGCAGTACTTC. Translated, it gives CASSRVGSTEQYF. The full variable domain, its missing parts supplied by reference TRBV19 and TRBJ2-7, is DGGITQSPKYLFRKEGQNVTLSCEQNLNHDAMYWYRQDPGQGLRLIYYSQIVNDFQKGDIAEGYSVSREKKESFPLTVTSAQKNPTAFYLCASSRVGSTEQYFGPGTRLTVT.

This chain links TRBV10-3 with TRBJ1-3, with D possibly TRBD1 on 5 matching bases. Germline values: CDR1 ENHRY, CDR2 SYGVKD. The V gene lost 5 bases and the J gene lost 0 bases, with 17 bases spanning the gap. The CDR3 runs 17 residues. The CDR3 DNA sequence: TGTGCCATCAGTTCTTCTTCAGGGTCCGGCTCTGGAAACACCATATATTTT. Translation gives CAISSSSGSGSGNTIYF.

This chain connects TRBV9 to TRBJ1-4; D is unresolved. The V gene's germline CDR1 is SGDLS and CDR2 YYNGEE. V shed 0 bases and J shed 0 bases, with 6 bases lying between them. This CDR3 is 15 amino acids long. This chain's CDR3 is CASSVVPTTNEKLFF. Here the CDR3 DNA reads TGTGCCAGCAGCGTAGTACCAACAACTAATGAAAAACTGTTTTTT. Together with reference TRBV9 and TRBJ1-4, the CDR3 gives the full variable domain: DSGVTQTPKHLITATGQRVTLRCSPRSGDLSVYWYQQSLDQGLQFLIQYYNGEERAKGNILERFSAQQFPDLHSELNLSSLELGDSALYFCASSVVPTTNEKLFFGSGTQLSVL.

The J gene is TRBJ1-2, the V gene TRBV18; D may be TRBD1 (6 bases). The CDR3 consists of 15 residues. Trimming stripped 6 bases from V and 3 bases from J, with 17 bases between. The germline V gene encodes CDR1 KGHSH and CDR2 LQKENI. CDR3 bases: TGTGCCAGCTCCCCCCTACGGACAGCGGACTATGGCTACACCTTC. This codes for CASSPLRTADYGYTF.

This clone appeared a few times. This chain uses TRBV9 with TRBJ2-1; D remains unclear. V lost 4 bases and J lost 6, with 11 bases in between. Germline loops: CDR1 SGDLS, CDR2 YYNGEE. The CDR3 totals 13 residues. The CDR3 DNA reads TGTGCCAGCAGCACCCCTGAGAGCAATGAGCAGTTCTTC. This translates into CASSTPESNEQFF.

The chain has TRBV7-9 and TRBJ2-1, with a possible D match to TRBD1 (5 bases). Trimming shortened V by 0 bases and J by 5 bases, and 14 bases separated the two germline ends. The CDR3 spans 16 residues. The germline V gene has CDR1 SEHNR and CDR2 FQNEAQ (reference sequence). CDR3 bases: TGTGCCAGCAGCTTAGCTAAGGGCAGGGCAAACAATGAGCAGTTCTTC. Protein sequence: CASSLAKGRANNEQFF.

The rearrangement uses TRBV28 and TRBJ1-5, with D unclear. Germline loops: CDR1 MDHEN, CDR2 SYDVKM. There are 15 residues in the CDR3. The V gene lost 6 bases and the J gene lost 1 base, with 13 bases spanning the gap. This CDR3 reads CASSQRQASNQPQHF. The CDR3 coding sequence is TGTGCCAGCAGCCAACGCCAGGCGAGCAATCAGCCCCAGCATTTT.

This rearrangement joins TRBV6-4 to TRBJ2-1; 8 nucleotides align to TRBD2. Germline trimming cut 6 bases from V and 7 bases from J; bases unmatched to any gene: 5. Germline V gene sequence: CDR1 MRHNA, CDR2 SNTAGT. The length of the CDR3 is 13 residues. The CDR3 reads CASSGLAGNEQFF. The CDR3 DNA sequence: TGTGCCAGCAGCGGACTAGCCGGGAATGAGCAGTTCTTC.

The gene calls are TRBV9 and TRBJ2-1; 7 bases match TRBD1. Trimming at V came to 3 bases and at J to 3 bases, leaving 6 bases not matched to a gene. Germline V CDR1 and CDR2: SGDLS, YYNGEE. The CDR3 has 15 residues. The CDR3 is CASSASTGYYNEQFF. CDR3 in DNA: TGTGCCAGCAGCGCATCGACAGGGTACTACAATGAGCAGTTCTTC.

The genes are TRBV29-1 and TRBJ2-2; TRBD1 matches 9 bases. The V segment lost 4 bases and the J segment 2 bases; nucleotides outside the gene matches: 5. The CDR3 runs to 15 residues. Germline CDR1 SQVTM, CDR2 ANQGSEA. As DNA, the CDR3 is TGCAGCGTTGTTGCGGGACAGGGTAACACCGGGGAGCTGTTTTTT. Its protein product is CSVVAGQGNTGELFF.

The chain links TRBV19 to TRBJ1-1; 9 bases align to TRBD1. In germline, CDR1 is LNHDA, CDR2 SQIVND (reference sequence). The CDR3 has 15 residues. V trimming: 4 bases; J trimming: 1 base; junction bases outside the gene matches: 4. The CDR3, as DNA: TGTGCCAGTAGTAGAAACAGGGGGCAGAACACTGAAGCTTTCTTT. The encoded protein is CASSRNRGQNTEAFF. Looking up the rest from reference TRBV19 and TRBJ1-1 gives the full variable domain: DGGITQSPKYLFRKEGQNVTLSCEQNLNHDAMYWYRQDPGQGLRLIYYSQIVNDFQKGDIAEGYSVSREKKESFPLTVTSAQKNPTAFYLCASSRNRGQNTEAFFGQGTRLTVV.